What follows are 9 T cell receptor beta chains derived from one specimen sequenced in a study of molecular identifiers for immune sequencing clone quantification. MiXCR, applied by TCRdb to the PCR reads, yields one record per CDR3 protein. The sample has under 800,000 distinct CDR3 sequences; around 25% are singletons. The sample comprised naive CD8+ T cells from blood, with Jurkat cell RNA spiked in. Subset reported: FACS-sorted CD8+CD4-CCR7+CD45RA+ naive T cells. These receptors were obtained from a human donor in good health. Some libraries in this study had Jurkat cell RNA spiked in.

The table lists this clonotype with a few counts. The CDR3 coding sequence is TGCGCCAGCAGTGAGGGTAGAAGTTCACCCCTCCACTTT. Protein sequence: CASSEGRSSPLHF. V gene TRBV10-2 combines with J gene TRBJ1-6; no clear D gene. Germline CDR1 and CDR2: WSHSY and SAAADI. The CDR3 totals 13 residues. The V end was cut by 2 bases, the J end by 9 bases, with 8 bases between.

This clonotype was seen ten or more times. The V gene is TRBV12-3 or TRBV12-4, the J gene TRBJ2-3, with TRBD2 identical over 10 bases. V gave up 4 bases and J gave up 2 bases; unmatched junction bases: 6. The length of the CDR3 is 16 residues. DNA for the CDR3: TGTGCCAGCAGTTCTAGCGGGGGACGCTACACAGATACGCAGTATTTT. It specifies CASSSSGGRYTDTQYF.

This clonotype has more than one count but fewer than ten. The gene calls are TRBV7-9 and TRBJ2-2; TRBD2 aligns across 8 bases. The CDR3 extends over 17 amino acids. V lost 5 bases and J lost 0; bases outside the gene matches: 8. Germline CDR1 reads SEHNR; CDR2 reads FQNEAQ (reference sequence). This CDR3 is CASSPSGTRANTGELFF. CDR3 DNA sequence: TGTGCCAGCAGCCCATCCGGGACTAGAGCGAACACCGGGGAGCTGTTTTTT.

The V call is TRBV4-3, the J call TRBJ1-4; D possibly corresponds to TRBD1 (6 bases). V was pared by 0 bases and J by 1 base, with 9 bases between. Looked up from germline, CDR1 is LGHNA and CDR2 is YSLEER. This CDR3 has 16 residues. The CDR3 region is CASSQDRGGTNEKLFF. CDR3 nucleotides: TGCGCCAGCAGCCAAGACAGGGGAGGAACTAATGAAAAACTGTTTTTT.

The chain joins TRBV2 to TRBJ2-2; the match to TRBD1 covers 8 bases. This CDR3 has 18 residues. The J segment lost 1 base and the V segment lost 2 bases, leaving 9 bases of the junction unmatched. The germline CDR1 and CDR2 sequences are SNHLY and FYNNEI. CDR3 in DNA: TGTGCCAGCAGTGAATTGCGGGCAGGGGGCCGGAACACCGGGGAGCTGTTTTTT. Translation: CASSELRAGGRNTGELFF.

A note on this clonotype: A read error may explain this, as a much larger clone is one base away. V usage is TRBV25-1 and J usage is TRBJ2-7; possible D gene TRBD1, 6 bases. The CDR3 sequence is 13 residues long. Germline loops: CDR1 MGHDK, CDR2 SYGVNS. The ends were cut back, 4 bases at V and 7 bases at J, with 14 bases in the middle. The CDR3 DNA reads TGTGCCAGCAGTGGCAAGGGGGATGATGAGCAGTACTTC. Protein sequence: CASSGKGDDEQYF.

This clonotype appeared a single time. The V gene is TRBV4-2, the J gene TRBJ2-7, with D perhaps matching TRBD2 (6 bases). V dropped 0 bases and J dropped 2 bases, with 17 bases sitting between them. The CDR3 is made up of 17 amino acids. Germline CDR1 is LGHNA and CDR2 is YNFKEQ. CDR3 region: CASSQEFRGIVTYEQYF. CDR3 bases: TGTGCCAGCAGCCAAGAGTTCCGGGGGATAGTTACCTACGAGCAGTACTTC.

V and J are TRBV30 and TRBJ2-7; D is uncertain. Trimming cost V 5 bases and J 0 bases, with 8 bases left between them. Germline V lookup: CDR1 GTSNPN, CDR2 SVGIG (reference sequence). The CDR3 has 12 residues. DNA of the CDR3: TGTGCCTGGCAAAGGGACTCCTACGAGCAGTACTTC. Its translation: CAWQRDSYEQYF.

In its sample, this clonotype was seen many times. This rearrangement joins TRBV7-9 to TRBJ2-2; tentative D call: TRBD1 (5 bases). V was shortened by 5 bases and J by 4 bases, with 11 bases between the two germline ends. Germline CDR1 SEHNR, CDR2 FQNEAQ (reference sequence). This CDR3 is built from 14 residues. DNA of the CDR3: TGTGCCAGCAGCCCCCAAGGGGTCACCGGGGAGCTGTTTTTT. Its protein is CASSPQGVTGELFF.